This is a list of T cell receptor beta chains from one sample in a study of Ad26.COV2.S vaccination and SARS-CoV-2 variants. TCRdb's table, derived via immunoSEQ multiplex PCR, lists solely in-frame clones and lacks some. Among around 380,000 clones listed, approximately 86% were seen once. The specimen was peripheral blood, collected in a trial of Ad26.COV2.S vaccine versus placebo. The receptors stem from a person aged 18-60 years who received the Ad26.COV2.S COVID-19 vaccine or a placebo. The CDR3 runs from the conserved cysteine through the conserved F or W.

V,J,CDR3
TRBV4-3,TRBJ1-1,CASSQVVFGNTEAFF
TRBV29-1,TRBJ1-1,CSGVLNTEAFF
TRBV29-1,TRBJ1-1,CSVEPGGTEAFF
TRBV4-3,TRBJ2-5,CASSLEISGGAGETQYF
TRBV19,TRBJ1-1,CASSIGQSMNTEAFF
TRBV10-3,TRBJ1-3,CAISSDRATGNTIYF
TRBV11-2,TRBJ2-3,CASSSISGTDTQYF
TRBV9,TRBJ1-2,CASSVAEFLDGYTF
TRBV3-1/TRBV3-2,TRBJ1-3,CASSQAQGRNTIYF
TRBV4-1,TRBJ1-6,CASSQVGGNSPLHF
TRBV4-3,TRBJ2-7,CASSQEVLLDLGQGSYEQYF
TRBV7-9,TRBJ2-3,CASSLSSSTDTQYF
TRBV7-2,TRBJ1-1,CASSFRQGWNTEAFF
TRBV27,TRBJ2-1,CASYTQGRANEQFF
TRBV10-2,TRBJ2-2,CASSELAAGELFF
TRBV6-2/TRBV6-3,TRBJ2-5,CASSSPDQRPETQYF
TRBV11-2,TRBJ2-1,CASSSYLLSYNEQFF
TRBV11-2,TRBJ2-7,CASSSLAGGYEQYF
TRBV19,TRBJ2-1,CASSSLGARIGEQFF
TRBV19,TRBJ2-2,CASTPQKNTGELFF
TRBV5-8,TRBJ1-4,CASSSPHRGNEKLFF
TRBV13,TRBJ1-3,CASRSAGRGVSGNTIYF
TRBV10-3,TRBJ1-4,CAISELPGTGYEKLFF
TRBV5-1,TRBJ2-5,CASSLGGPLWETQYF
TRBV5-1,TRBJ2-2,CASSLARGGRGTGELFF
TRBV12-5,TRBJ1-1,CASALPEMNTEAFF
TRBV4-1,TRBJ1-4,CASSQDWFKEKLFF
TRBV5-6,TRBJ1-5,CASSLGNQPQHF
TRBV7-6,TRBJ1-1,CAVRPGTEAFF
TRBV4-1,TRBJ1-1,CASSLRGGVAREAFF
TRBV5-1,TRBJ1-1,CASSLDLNTEAFF
TRBV7-8,TRBJ1-1,CASSLEGQVSNTEAFF
TRBV2,TRBJ2-1,CASSELAGGEQFF
TRBV7-2,TRBJ2-7,CASSLFAGDYEQYF
TRBV2,TRBJ1-2,CASSPGTYAYGYTF
TRBV4-1,TRBJ2-7,CASSQDIGGAWDF
TRBV3-1/TRBV3-2,TRBJ1-4,CASSQAWDRDNEKLFF
TRBV5-5,TRBJ1-1,CASIGLTEAFF
TRBV29-1,TRBJ1-2,CSVEGGLSPAYGYTF
TRBV27,TRBJ1-5,CASSPGQGYQPQHF
TRBV6-6,TRBJ1-1,CASRDTVTEAFF
TRBV6-5,TRBJ2-1,CASSFSTGRSYNEQFF
TRBV6-1,TRBJ2-7,CASSDPPVEQYF
TRBV3-1/TRBV3-2,TRBJ2-3,CASSQGRWDTQYF
TRBV15,TRBJ2-7,CAIYRTSGGPGRYEQYF
TRBV6-1,TRBJ1-1,CASSEARQGRGTEAFF
TRBV7-2,TRBJ1-3,CASTDREILSGNTIYF
TRBV5-1,TRBJ2-7,CASSPDSSYEQYF
TRBV6-5,TRBJ1-1,CASTDLQGGAEAFF
TRBV3-1/TRBV3-2,TRBJ2-2,CASSLLAGGPPGELFF
TRBV12-3/TRBV12-4,TRBJ2-3,CASAAGATDTQYF
TRBV11-2,TRBJ2-5,CASSLDFRETQYF